The rows below give T cell receptor beta chains drawn from one sample of a study of T-cell memory formation after mild COVID-19. Via MiXCR, TCRdb re-called the 5' RACE reads, giving one row per CDR3 protein. Counted here are about 210,000 distinct CDR3 sequences, approximately 10% occurring once; the ten biggest clones make up around 3.3%. Sequencing input: PBMCs or a T cell subset sorted from them (not recorded which). The receptors derive from a man in his late teens or twenties who had mild COVID-19 (a few samples of this study predate the infection). Cell type and time point are not known. Both conserved end residues are part of each CDR3. A D gene is named only where the DNA matches it firmly. Expanded clones get a size class; other rows say once, few or many, or leave the size out.

TRBV6-5,.,.,15,TRBJ1-3,TGTGCCAGCAGTTATGATTCCGGTGGTGGAAACACCATATATTTT,CASSYDSGGGNTIYF
TRBV5-1,TRBD1,few,15,TRBJ1-1,TGCGCCAGCAGCTTTTCGACAGGGTCGAACACTGAAGCTTTCTTT,CASSFSTGSNTEAFF
TRBV5-1,TRBD1,many,15,TRBJ1-3,TGCGCCAGCAGCTCCCAGGGGGCAGATGGAAACACCATATATTTT,CASSSQGADGNTIYF
TRBV7-9,.,few,14,TRBJ1-1,TGTGCCAGCAGCTTCGGGGCGGGGAACACTGAAGCTTTCTTT,CASSFGAGNTEAFF
TRBV2,.,.,15,TRBJ1-5,TGTGCCAGCAGGGGGACCTACAGGGAAAATCAGCCCCAGCATTTT,CASRGTYRENQPQHF
TRBV5-5,.,few,13,TRBJ1-2,TGTGCCAGCAGGATGAGAGGGAACTATGGCTACACCTTC,CASRMRGNYGYTF
TRBV6-5,TRBD2,.,16,TRBJ2-7,TGTGCCAGCACAAACCCGGCAGGGAGGGGAATCTACGAGCAGTACTTC,CASTNPAGRGIYEQYF
TRBV2,TRBD2,many,14,TRBJ2-3,TGTGCCAGCAGTGTAGCGGGGGGCACAGATACGCAGTATTTT,CASSVAGGTDTQYF
TRBV4-3,.,few,15,TRBJ2-2,TGCGCCAGCAGCCAAGATCCGGCAGGGGCCGGGGAGCTGTTTTTT,CASSQDPAGAGELFF
TRBV29-1,TRBD1,.,14,TRBJ1-1,TGCAGCGCACCCCCGGGACAGGGGAACACTGAAGCTTTCTTT,CSAPPGQGNTEAFF
TRBV6-5,.,many,15,TRBJ1-4,TGTGCCAGCAGCACCGAGGGCAGGGGTAATGAAAAACTGTTTTTT,CASSTEGRGNEKLFF
TRBV20-1,.,many,13,TRBJ1-5,TGCAGTGCTAGATCGGATAGCAATCAGCCCCAGCATTTT,CSARSDSNQPQHF
TRBV6-5,TRBD1,few,15,TRBJ1-3,TGTGCCAGCAGTTCCAACAGGGGGCCGGGAAACACCATATATTTT,CASSSNRGPGNTIYF
TRBV2,.,.,11,TRBJ1-6,TGTGCCAGCAGTGTCAGGGAAACCCTCCACTTT,CASSVRETLHF
TRBV6-5,TRBD2,.,13,TRBJ2-1,TGTGCCAGCAGTTACGGGGGAGGGGTTGAGCAGTTCTTC,CASSYGGGVEQFF
TRBV6-4,.,few,13,TRBJ2-7,TGTGCCAGCAGCCAACCTAGGAGCCGTGAGCAGTACTTC,CASSQPRSREQYF
TRBV4-1,.,few,14,TRBJ1-2,TGCGCCAGCAGCCAAGGGCACGGAGACTATGGCTACACCTTC,CASSQGHGDYGYTF
TRBV27,TRBD1,.,14,TRBJ1-5,TGTGCCAGCAGTATCGACAGGGAAGGTCAGCCCCAGCATTTT,CASSIDREGQPQHF
TRBV6-5,TRBD1,few,14,TRBJ1-2,TGTGCCAGCAGTTCGGAACAGGGGAGAGTTGGCTACACCTTC,CASSSEQGRVGYTF
TRBV5-5,.,few,15,TRBJ2-7,TGTGCCAGCAGCTGGACCGTGGACGTCGCCTACGAGCAGTACTTC,CASSWTVDVAYEQYF
TRBV24-1,TRBD2,.,16,TRBJ2-5,TGTGCCACCAGTGATTCCATAGACGGCGGGGGAGAGACCCAGTACTTC,CATSDSIDGGGETQYF
TRBV7-3,.,few,15,TRBJ2-1,TGTGCCAGCAGCTCGCCCGGGACGGCCTACAATGAGCAGTTCTTC,CASSSPGTAYNEQFF
TRBV15,.,few,14,TRBJ1-4,TGTGCCACCAGCAGAGATATTTCGCTTGAAAAACTGTTTTTT,CATSRDISLEKLFF
TRBV5-1,.,.,15,TRBJ2-1,TGCGCCAGCAGCGACGGACGCGAAGCCCACAATGAGCAGTTCTTC,CASSDGREAHNEQFF
TRBV11-2,.,.,12,TRBJ1-2,TGTGCCAGCAGCCACGGGGCTTATGGCTACACCTTC,CASSHGAYGYTF
TRBV6-5,.,few,13,TRBJ2-3,TGTGCCAGCATTGCGGGGAGCACAGATACGCAGTATTTT,CASIAGSTDTQYF
TRBV20-1,TRBD1,few,12,TRBJ1-2,TGCAGTGCTAGAGAGACAGGGTGGGGCTACACCTTC,CSARETGWGYTF
TRBV7-9,TRBD1,few,14,TRBJ2-7,TGTGCCAGCAGAAAGGGACAGGGCAACTACGAGCAGTACTTC,CASRKGQGNYEQYF
TRBV7-8,TRBD1,few,16,TRBJ2-1,TGTGCCAGCAGCTTCCTGCCCGGGACAGGTCACAATGAGCAGTTCTTC,CASSFLPGTGHNEQFF
TRBV7-2,.,few,16,TRBJ1-4,TGTGCCAGCAGCACCGGGGGAACAGGGTTTAATGAAAAACTGTTTTTT,CASSTGGTGFNEKLFF
TRBV6-5,.,many,13,TRBJ1-4,TGTGCCAGCAGCAGGCAGGCTAATGAAAAACTGTTTTTT,CASSRQANEKLFF
TRBV5-6,.,many,15,TRBJ2-6,TGTGCCAGCAGCTTGGGGACCTCTGGGGCCAACGTCCTGACTTTC,CASSLGTSGANVLTF
TRBV20-1,.,many,12,TRBJ2-3,TGCAGTGCTGGCATGACGTGGGATACGCAGTATTTT,CSAGMTWDTQYF
TRBV27,.,few,14,TRBJ1-2,TGTGCCAGCAGCCCGAGAGGGTTCTTTAGCGGCTACACCTTC,CASSPRGFFSGYTF
TRBV7-2,TRBD1,.,16,TRBJ1-6,TGTGCCAGCAGCTTAGGAGGGGGCGGTTATAATTCACCCCTCCACTTT,CASSLGGGGYNSPLHF
TRBV3-1,.,few,14,TRBJ1-6,TGTGCCAGCAGCCCCGACGGGGCGGCTTCACCCCTCCACTTT,CASSPDGAASPLHF
TRBV5-6,TRBD1,.,17,TRBJ2-2,TGTGCCAGCAACACCCTGAAGACAGGGGTGAACACCGGGGAGCTGTTTTTT,CASNTLKTGVNTGELFF
TRBV5-4,.,.,14,TRBJ1-1,TGTGCCAGCAGTTATGACAGTTCGTATACTGAAGCTTTCTTT,CASSYDSSYTEAFF
TRBV20-1,TRBD1,few,14,TRBJ1-2,TGCAGTGCTGCGCCGGGACAGGGGACGGGTGGCTACACCTTC,CSAAPGQGTGGYTF
TRBV5-1,.,.,15,TRBJ1-5,TGCGCCAGCAGCTTGGGTACAGGGAACAATCAGCCCCAGCATTTT,CASSLGTGNNQPQHF
TRBV4-1,.,few,17,TRBJ2-5,TGCGCCAGCAGCCAGAGGCCCACGGGGCGATCCTCGGAGACCCAGTACTTC,CASSQRPTGRSSETQYF
TRBV7-8,TRBD1,many,15,TRBJ2-2,TGTGCCAGCAGCTTAGTGGGACAGGGGACCGGGGAGCTGTTTTTT,CASSLVGQGTGELFF
TRBV4-3,.,many,15,TRBJ2-3,TGCGCCAGCAGCCAAGTGGCGGGGCCCACAGATACGCAGTATTTT,CASSQVAGPTDTQYF
TRBV10-3,.,few,15,TRBJ1-2,TGTGCCATCAGTGAAACTGGGCAGACGGACTATGGCTACACCTTC,CAISETGQTDYGYTF
TRBV20-1,.,.,14,TRBJ2-7,TGCAGTGCTAGAGATCCTGGCAGGGGCTACGAGCAGTACTTC,CSARDPGRGYEQYF
TRBV18,.,few,15,TRBJ1-1,TGTGCCAGCTCGGGAGCTTTAGGGGCGGTGGATGAAGCTTTCTTT,CASSGALGAVDEAFF
TRBV9,.,.,15,TRBJ1-1,TGTGCCAGCAGCCCATTATGGGGGGAGAGCACTGAAGCTTTCTTT,CASSPLWGESTEAFF
TRBV12-3/TRBV12-4,.,.,14,TRBJ2-2,TGTGCCAGCAGTTTCAGCAGGGTCACCGGGGAGCTGTTTTTT,CASSFSRVTGELFF
TRBV9,.,few,15,TRBJ1-1,TGTGCCAGCAGCGGAGGGGGAGGGATGAACACTGAAGCTTTCTTT,CASSGGGGMNTEAFF
TRBV6-1,TRBD1,.,15,TRBJ1-3,TGTGCCAGCAGACCACAGGGGAGAGCTGGAAACACCATATATTTT,CASRPQGRAGNTIYF
TRBV28,TRBD2,.,15,TRBJ2-1,TGTGCCAGCAGTCCCCTCCGGCTAGCGGTTAATGAGCAGTTCTTC,CASSPLRLAVNEQFF
TRBV6-6,.,few,14,TRBJ1-2,TGTGCCAGCAGAAAGGGGCAATCAAATGATGGCTACACCTTC,CASRKGQSNDGYTF
TRBV6-5,TRBD2,.,18,TRBJ2-2,TGTGCCAGCAGTCCTCATCGAGCCGCGGGGAGGGCGACCGGGGAGCTGTTTTTT,CASSPHRAAGRATGELFF